This T cell receptor beta chain was captured by sequencing in a study of T cell responses to AZD1222 COVID-19 vaccine. Broader study findings: Dominant CD4 TCR responses targeted spike regions 160-218 and 743-854. Donors in the cohort were predominantly white British and more often female, and clonal diversity was possibly underestimated. Repertoire sampling happened only post peak T cell response.

As for this clone: Its specificity is unknown.

Between the trimmed V and J ends, which lost 5 bases and 4 bases, there was a span of 11 bases. CDR3 length: 14 amino acids. Germline values: CDR1 KGHDR, CDR2 SFDVKD. Using immunoSEQ multiplex PCR, the repertoire was profiled, and TCRdb retains in-frame clones only, with some absent. The repertoire holds 110,000 or so clones, with about 91% as singletons. It was second doses at about 4 or about 12 weeks that were pooled. The V call is TRBV24-1, the J call TRBJ2-1; the D gene is possibly TRBD1 (5 bases). The clonotype was recovered from an adult who received the AZD1222 COVID-19 vaccine. The sequences come from peripheral blood, collected 28 days after the second AZD1222 dose. In DNA, the CDR3 is TGTGCCACCAGTGCCTTGGGGCCTTACAATGAGCAGTTCTTC. Protein: CATSALGPYNEQFF.